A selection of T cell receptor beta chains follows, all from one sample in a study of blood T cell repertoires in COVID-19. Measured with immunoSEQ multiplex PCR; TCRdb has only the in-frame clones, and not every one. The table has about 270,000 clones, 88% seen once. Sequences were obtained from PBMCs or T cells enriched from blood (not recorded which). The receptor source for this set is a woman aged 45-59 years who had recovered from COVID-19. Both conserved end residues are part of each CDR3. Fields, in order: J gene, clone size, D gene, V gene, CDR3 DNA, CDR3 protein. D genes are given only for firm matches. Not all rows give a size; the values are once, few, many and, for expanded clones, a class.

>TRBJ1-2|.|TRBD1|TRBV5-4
TGTGCCAGCAGCTTGGCGGGACAGGGTGCAAACACCTTC
CASSLAGQGANTF
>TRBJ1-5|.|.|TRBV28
TGTGCCAGCAATTTACAGGGAATCTCGCAGCCCCAGCATTTT
CASNLQGISQPQHF
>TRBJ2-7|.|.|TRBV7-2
TGTGCCAGCAGCTATAGCGCTATCAGCCACGAGCAGTACTTC
CASSYSAISHEQYF
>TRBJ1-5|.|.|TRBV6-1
TGTGCCAGCAGTGAGGCCGGGAATCAGCCCCAGCATTTT
CASSEAGNQPQHF
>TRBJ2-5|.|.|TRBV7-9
TGTGCCAGCAGCTTTAGCGGAGGCGGACAAGAGACCCAGTACTTC
CASSFSGGGQETQYF
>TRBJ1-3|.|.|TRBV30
TGTGCCTGGAGTGTGCAGGGGACGGGAAACACCATATATTTT
CAWSVQGTGNTIYF
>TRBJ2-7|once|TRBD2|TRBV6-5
TGTGCCAGCAGCATAGCGGGGGATGGCTACGAGCAGTACTTC
CASSIAGDGYEQYF
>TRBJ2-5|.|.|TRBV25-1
TGTGCCAGCAGTGAAGAGTTAAACGTCGGGACCCAGTACTTC
CASSEELNVGTQYF
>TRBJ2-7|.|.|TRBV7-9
TGTGCCAGCAGCCGGGAGCTTGAGCAGTACTTC
CASSRELEQYF
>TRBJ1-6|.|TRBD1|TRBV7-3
TGTGCCAGCAGCCTTGGGACAGCCGGCGCTTCACCCCTCCACTTT
CASSLGTAGASPLHF
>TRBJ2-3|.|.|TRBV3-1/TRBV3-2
TGTGCCAGCAGCCAAGTCCGACTCTCTTCCCGGGATACAGATACGCAGTATTTT
CASSQVRLSSRDTDTQYF
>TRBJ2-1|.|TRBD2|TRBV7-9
TGTGCCAGCAGTAGCCCTGGACTAGCGGGAGTTTCTCTGTCGCGTGAGCAGTTCTTC
CASSSPGLAGVSLSREQFF
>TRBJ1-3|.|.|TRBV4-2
TGTGCCAGCAGCCAAGATTACGGTCCTGGAAACACCATATATTTT
CASSQDYGPGNTIYF
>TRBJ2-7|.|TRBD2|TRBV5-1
TGCGCCAGCAGCTTGGATTTAGCGGGAGGCGGCGAGCAGTACTTC
CASSLDLAGGGEQYF
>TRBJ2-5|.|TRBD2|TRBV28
TGTGCCAGCAGCCCCCGGCTAGCGGGAGTTGAGACCCAGTACTTC
CASSPRLAGVETQYF
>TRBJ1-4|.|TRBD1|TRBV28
TGTGCCAGCAGTAGACAGGGTTCGGACAAACTGTTTTTT
CASSRQGSDKLFF
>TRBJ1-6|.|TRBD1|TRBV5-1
TGCGCCAGCAGCTTACAGACAGGGGAGAATTCACCCCTCCACTTT
CASSLQTGENSPLHF
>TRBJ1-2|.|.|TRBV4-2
TGTGCCAGCAGCCAAGGCTTACCACAGGGAGGGATTAACTATGGCTACACCTTC
CASSQGLPQGGINYGYTF
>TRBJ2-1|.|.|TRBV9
TGTGCCAGCAGCGTAGAGGGGGCTAGCGTCTACAATGAGCAGTTCTTC
CASSVEGASVYNEQFF
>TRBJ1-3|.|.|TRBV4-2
TGTGCCAGCAGCCGCGGGCCGGGATCACCGGACACCATATATTTT
CASSRGPGSPDTIYF
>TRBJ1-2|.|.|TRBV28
TGTGCCAGCAGTTTATTGACAGACTTATATGGCTACACCTTC
CASSLLTDLYGYTF
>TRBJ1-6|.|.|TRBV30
TGTGCCTGGATCAGCGCAGCGTCCTATAATTCACCCCTCCACTTT
CAWISAASYNSPLHF
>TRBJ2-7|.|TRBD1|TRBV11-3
TGTGCCAGCAGCCACGGACAGGGTTACGAGCAGTACTTC
CASSHGQGYEQYF
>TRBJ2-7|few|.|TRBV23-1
TGCGCCAGCTCCGACCGCCAGGCCCTCTCCTACGAGCAGTACTTC
CASSDRQALSYEQYF
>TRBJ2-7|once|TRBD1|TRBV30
TGTGCCTGGACCGGGACAGGGGAACAGTACCTCTACGAGCAGTACTTC
CAWTGTGEQYLYEQYF
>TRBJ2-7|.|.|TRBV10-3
TGTGCCATCAGTGCCAACCTTTTCGGGCAGTACTTC
CAISANLFGQYF
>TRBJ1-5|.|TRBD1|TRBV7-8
TGTGCCAGCAGCCCAGACAGGGGCAGTCGCAATCAGCCCCAGCATTTT
CASSPDRGSRNQPQHF
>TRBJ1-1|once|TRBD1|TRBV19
TGTGCCAGTAGTAAAGGGACAGCCTATCTGGCTGAAGCTTTCTTT
CASSKGTAYLAEAFF
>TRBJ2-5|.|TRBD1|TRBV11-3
TGTGCCAGCTCCTTAGGGCTCACAGGGGACGAGACCCAGTACTTC
CASSLGLTGDETQYF
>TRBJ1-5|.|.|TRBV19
TGTGCCAGTAGCGAATCGCAGGGGAAGTATCAGCCCCAGCATTTT
CASSESQGKYQPQHF
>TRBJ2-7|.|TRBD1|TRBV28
TGTGCCAGCAGTCCCCCGGGACAGGGGTCCTACGAGCAGTACTTC
CASSPPGQGSYEQYF
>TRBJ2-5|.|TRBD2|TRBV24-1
TGTGCCACCAGGGACGGGACTAGCGGAATCCAAGAGACCCAGTACTTC
CATRDGTSGIQETQYF
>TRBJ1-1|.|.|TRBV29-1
TGCAGCGTTGAACGAGATCGAGCTTTCTTT
CSVERDRAFF